This T cell receptor (beta chain) stems from a study of blood T cell repertoires in COVID-19. As for the study in general: Material from acute and convalescent COVID-19 was sourced from the United States, Italy and Spain. The cDNA or gDNA used as material had been derived from T cells, B-cell-depleted T cells, or PBMCs.

As originally analysed: Reference gene primer amplification gave estimated nucleated cell counts. Sequencing used immunoSEQ multiplex PCR; TCRdb keeps in-frame clones, though not all of them. Clone size and V and J calls were adopted from that table, with D and trimming inferred from the DNA. The data contain about 80,000 clones, about four fifths of them seen just once; the ten biggest clones take up about 35%. This clone was counted a single time. The V gene's germline CDR1 is MNHEY and CDR2 SMNVEV (reference sequence). This CDR3 has 15 amino acids. V was cut by 0 bases and J by 2 bases, with 8 bases left in between.

This chain uses TRBV27 with TRBJ2-1; D remains ambiguous. Material for sequencing was peripheral blood. The clonotype comes from a woman aged 70-85 years with acute or convalescent COVID-19. The CDR3 nucleotides read TGTGCCAGCAGTTTATCCCCCCCCACCTACAATGAGCAGTTCTTC. Protein product: CASSLSPPTYNEQFF.